The clone carrying this T cell receptor beta chain was seen at least ten times. This record comes from a study of response to subunit inactivated influenza vaccine. This CDR3 contains 13 residues. Germline V gives CDR1 SQVTM, CDR2 ANQGSEA. V gave up 7 bases and J gave up 3 bases, with 13 bases separating them. Using its own MiXCR run on the RT-PCR reads, TCRdb lists one record per CDR3 protein. The table has roughly 780,000 distinct CDR3 sequences, approximately 17% seen once; the top ten hold about 11%. The sequenced sample was PBMCs from blood, obtained around 5 days after vaccination. This receptor was taken from a man aged 50-60 years who received an inactivated influenza vaccine. J is TRBJ1-5 and V is TRBV29-1, with D maybe TRBD1 (6 bases). The DNA for the CDR3 is TGCAGCGCCCGGGACAACTTCAATCAGCCCCAGCATTTT. It is translated as CSARDNFNQPQHF.